This passage covers 8 T cell receptor beta chains from one sample sequenced in a study of blood T cell repertoires in COVID-19. The protocol was immunoSEQ multiplex PCR, while the TCRdb copy is restricted to in-frame clones and leaves out a portion. The data contain about 60,000 clones, about 86% of them singletons. Sequenced material: peripheral blood. The receptors derive from a woman aged 80 or older with active COVID-19.

The chain combines TRBV18 with TRBJ1-1, with 12 bases aligning to TRBD1. The trim removed 5 bases at V and 3 bases at J, leaving 13 bases unmatched. Germline loops: CDR1 KGHSH, CDR2 LQKENI. This CDR3 has 18 residues. CDR3 nucleotides: TGTGCCAGCTCATCTCTGGGACAGGGGGCTGCGGGCGACACTGAAGCTTTCTTT. As protein: CASSSLGQGAAGDTEAFF.

The chain uses TRBV11-2 and TRBJ2-3; 9 nucleotides agree with TRBD1. The CDR3 has 16 residues. CDR1 SGHAT and CDR2 FQNNGV come from the germline V gene. The V segment lost 5 bases and the J segment 3 bases; nucleotides outside the gene matches: 9. For the CDR3, the DNA is TGTGCCAGCAGCCACTTCCGGGACAGGGAAACAGATACGCAGTATTTT. Translation: CASSHFRDRETDTQYF.

The V gene is TRBV19, the J gene TRBJ1-1, with D perhaps matching TRBD1 (5 bases). This CDR3 is built from 13 residues. Deletions cut 5 bases from V and 5 bases from J, with 12 bases between. Germline-derived CDR1 and CDR2 are LNHDA and SQIVND (reference sequence). The CDR3 is CASSLQARTEAFF. The CDR3 DNA is TGTGCCAGTAGTCTACAGGCTAGGACTGAAGCTTTCTTT.

J is TRBJ2-1 and V is TRBV6-5; D perhaps matches TRBD1 (6 bases). The V gene lost 2 bases and the J gene lost 11 bases, with 7 bases spanning the gap. The germline V gene encodes CDR1 MNHEY and CDR2 SVGAGI. The CDR3 loop spans 11 amino acids. The CDR3 nucleotides are TGTGCCAGCAGTTACGGGACAAAGCAGTTCTTC. Residues: CASSYGTKQFF.

The chain employs TRBV28 and TRBJ2-3; 8 bases are shared with TRBD2. Germline V lookup: CDR1 MDHEN, CDR2 SYDVKM. The J segment lost 2 bases and the V segment lost 1 base, leaving 11 bases of the junction unmatched. This CDR3 contains 18 residues. In DNA form, the CDR3 reads TGTGCCAGCAGTTTATCTCCTTTCAAGCGGGGGTACACAGATACGCAGTATTTT. Protein: CASSLSPFKRGYTDTQYF.

V gene TRBV5-4 combines with J gene TRBJ2-7; maybe TRBD1 (5 bases). V was shortened by 1 base and J by 0 bases, with 11 bases between the two germline ends. The CDR3 spans 15 residues. The germline gives CDR1 SGHNT, CDR2 YYREEE (reference sequence). CDR3 amino acids: CASSLQGPSSYEQYF. In DNA form, the CDR3 reads TGTGCCAGCAGCTTGCAGGGCCCTAGCTCCTACGAGCAGTACTTC.

This clone was detected once. The chain joins TRBV6-5 to TRBJ1-6; 9 nucleotides agree with TRBD1. The CDR3 runs 15 residues. V gave up 6 bases and J gave up 10 bases; unmatched junction bases: 10. Germline V gene sequence: CDR1 MNHEY, CDR2 SVGAGI. The CDR3 loop reads CASSRRETGGSPLHF. The CDR3 DNA sequence: TGTGCCAGCAGCCGCCGTGAGACAGGGGGGTCACCCCTCCACTTT.

V gene TRBV2 combines with J gene TRBJ2-3; tentative D call: TRBD2 (7 bases). CDR1 is SNHLY and CDR2 is FYNNEI in the germline V gene. The CDR3 sequence is 12 residues long. V lost 6 bases and J 4 bases, leaving 8 bases between the germline ends. CDR3 sequence: CASRGGADTQYF. The CDR3 region has the DNA TGTGCCAGCAGAGGGGGGGCAGATACGCAGTATTTT.